Shown below are 4 T cell receptor beta chains from a single sample sequenced in a study of technical replicates of blood from several donors. The data were produced by immunoSEQ multiplex PCR, yet TCRdb's version contains in-frame clones alone and is incomplete. The table shows around 80,000 clones, with 90% to 95% occurring only once. The sample comprised T cells isolated from PBMCs. The receptors here all came from a human donor in good health.

The chain joins TRBV19 to TRBJ2-7; D is possibly TRBD1 (5 bases). Germline values: CDR1 LNHDA, CDR2 SQIVND (reference sequence). The CDR3 sequence is 15 residues long. V was cut by 3 bases and J by 2 bases, with 14 bases left in between. The CDR3 DNA reads TGTGCCAGTAGTATTTCAGGGCGGCACCCCTACGAGCAGTACTTC. Its protein is CASSISGRHPYEQYF.

This chain joins TRBV4-1 and TRBJ2-3; TRBD2 matches 7 bases. The CDR3 is 17 residues long. Per the germline V gene, CDR1 is MGHRA and CDR2 is YSYEKL. Germline trimming cut 4 bases from V and 2 bases from J; bases unmatched to any gene: 12. CDR3 coding DNA: TGCGCCAGCAGCCTCGGGCCACGGGAGGATAACACAGATACGCAGTATTTT. It encodes CASSLGPREDNTDTQYF.

The J gene is TRBJ2-7, the V gene TRBV7-2; D perhaps matches TRBD1 (6 bases). The V end lost 2 bases, the J end lost 3 bases, and 8 bases lay between the germline ends. CDR1 and CDR2 from the germline V gene are SGHTA and FQGNSA. This CDR3 region has 13 residues. The CDR3 loop reads CASSLNRDYEQYF. Here the CDR3 DNA reads TGTGCCAGCAGCTTAAACAGGGACTACGAGCAGTACTTC.

The chain joins TRBV28 to TRBJ2-7; 12 bases map to TRBD2. This CDR3 has 14 residues. Germline V lookup: CDR1 MDHEN, CDR2 SYDVKM. The V and J ends lost 5 bases and 6 bases, in that order; junction bases with no gene match: 5. In DNA form, the CDR3 reads TGTGCCAGCAGTCGACTAGCGGGAGAAGGCGAGCAGTACTTC. Amino acid sequence: CASSRLAGEGEQYF.